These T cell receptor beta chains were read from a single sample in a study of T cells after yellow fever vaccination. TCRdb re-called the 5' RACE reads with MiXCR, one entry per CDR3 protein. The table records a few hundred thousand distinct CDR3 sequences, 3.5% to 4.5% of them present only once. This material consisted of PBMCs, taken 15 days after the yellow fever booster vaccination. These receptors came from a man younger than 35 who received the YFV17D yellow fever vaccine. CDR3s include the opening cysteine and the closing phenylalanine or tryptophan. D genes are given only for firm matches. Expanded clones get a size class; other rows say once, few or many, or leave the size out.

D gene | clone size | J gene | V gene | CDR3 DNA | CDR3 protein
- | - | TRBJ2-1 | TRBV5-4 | TGTGCCAGCAGCGCACCAGGGTATGAGCAGTTCTTC | CASSAPGYEQFF
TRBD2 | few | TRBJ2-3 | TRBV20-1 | TGCAGTGCTAGGGGGCCTCTAGCGGGGGGACTAGATACGCAGTATTTT | CSARGPLAGGLDTQYF
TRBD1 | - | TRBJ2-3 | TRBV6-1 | TGTGCCAGCAGCCAGGGACAGCCCAGCACAGATACGCAGTATTTT | CASSQGQPSTDTQYF
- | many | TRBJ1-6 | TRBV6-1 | TGTGCCAGCAGTGACAGACCTGCCACATCACCCCTCCACTTT | CASSDRPATSPLHF
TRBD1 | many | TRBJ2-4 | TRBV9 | TGTGCCAGCAGCGACCCGGGACAGGGGAGACTCGGGGCCAAAAACATTCAGTACTTC | CASSDPGQGRLGAKNIQYF
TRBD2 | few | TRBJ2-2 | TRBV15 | TGTGCCACCAGCAGCCCGGGACTAGCAGGCACCGGGGAGCTGTTTTTT | CATSSPGLAGTGELFF
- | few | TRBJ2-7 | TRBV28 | TGTGCCAGCAGGGTCGGCAGGGCCTACGAGCAGTACTTC | CASRVGRAYEQYF
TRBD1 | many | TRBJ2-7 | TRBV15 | TGTGCCACCAGCAGAGCGGGACAGACCTCCTACGAGCAGTACTTC | CATSRAGQTSYEQYF
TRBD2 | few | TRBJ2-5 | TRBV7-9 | TGTGCCAGCAGCCTTCCTAGCGGGGGGATAAGAGAGACCCAGTACTTC | CASSLPSGGIRETQYF
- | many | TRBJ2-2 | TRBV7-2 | TGTGCCAGCAGCTTGCCCTTGGGGGAGCTGTTTTTT | CASSLPLGELFF
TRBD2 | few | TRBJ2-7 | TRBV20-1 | TGCAGTGCTTCCAGGAGCGGGGGGTCGTACGAGCAGTACTTC | CSASRSGGSYEQYF
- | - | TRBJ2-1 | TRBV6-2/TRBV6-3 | TGTGCCAGCAGTCAGGGGACCTTGAGGGAGCAGTTCTTC | CASSQGTLREQFF
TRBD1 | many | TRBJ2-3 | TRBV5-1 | TGCGCCAGCAGCCCTGGGACAGGGGTGGTCCCAGATACGCAGTATTTT | CASSPGTGVVPDTQYF
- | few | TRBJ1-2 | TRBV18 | TGTGCCAGCTCACCAGCCCTGACAGCTAACTATGGCTACACCTTC | CASSPALTANYGYTF
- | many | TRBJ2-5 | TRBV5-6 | TGTGCCAGCCAAAGGCGGCGCCAAGAGACCCAGTACTTC | CASQRRRQETQYF
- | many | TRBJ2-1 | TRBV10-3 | TGTGCCATCAGTGAGTCCCCCGCAGGGCTTGAGCAGTTCTTC | CAISESPAGLEQFF
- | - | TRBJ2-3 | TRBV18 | TGTGCCAGCTCACCTTTAGTTTTGCTAGCAGATACGCAGTATTTT | CASSPLVLLADTQYF
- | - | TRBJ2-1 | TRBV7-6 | TGTGCCAGCAGCTTAGCGGGGGGGCTGGATGAGCAGTTCTTC | CASSLAGGLDEQFF
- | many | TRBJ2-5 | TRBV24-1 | TGTGCCACCAGTCTGGGAGAGACCCAGTACTTC | CATSLGETQYF
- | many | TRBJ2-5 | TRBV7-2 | TGTGCCAGCAGCTTAACCCGGGAGACCCAGTACTTC | CASSLTRETQYF
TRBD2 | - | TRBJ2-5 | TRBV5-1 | TGCGCCAGCAGCGAGGAATACGGACTAGCGGCGGCAGAGACCCAGTACTTC | CASSEEYGLAAAETQYF
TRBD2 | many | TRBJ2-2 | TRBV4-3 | TGCGCCAGCAGCCAAGAGTTGGCGGGGGGCTTGAACACCGGGGAGCTGTTTTTT | CASSQELAGGLNTGELFF
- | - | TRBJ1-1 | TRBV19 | TGTGCCAGTAGTTTCTCCCCCACGGACACTGAAGCTTTCTTT | CASSFSPTDTEAFF
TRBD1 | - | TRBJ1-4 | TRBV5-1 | TGCGCCAGCAGCTTGTTGGCAGGGGGTTCTAATGAAAAACTGTTTTTT | CASSLLAGGSNEKLFF
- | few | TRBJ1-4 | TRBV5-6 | TGTGCCAGCAGCTTGGGGATCTCGAAGGAAAAACTGTTTTTT | CASSLGISKEKLFF
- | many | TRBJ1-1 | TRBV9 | TGTGCCAGCAGCGTAGATGGAGGGACTGAAGCTTTCTTT | CASSVDGGTEAFF
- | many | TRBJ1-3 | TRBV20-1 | TGCAGTGCCAGGGACCCCCCGGGAACCATATATTTT | CSARDPPGTIYF
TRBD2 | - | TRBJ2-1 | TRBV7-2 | TGTGCCAGCAGCTGGTCTAGCGGGGGGCTTGAGCAGTTCTTC | CASSWSSGGLEQFF